This TCR beta chain stems from a study of shared clonotypes between healthy human individuals. Across the study: A donor's plate count was three for CD4 naive and three for CD4 memory; CD8 naive had two and CD8 memory one. The study's findings and limits: Estimated clonotype richness was generally higher in naive than memory subsets.

This CDR3 region has 11 residues. V dropped 8 bases and J dropped 5 bases, with 10 bases sitting between them. Germline V CDR1 and CDR2: LNHDA, SQIVND (reference sequence). This clone was recorded only once. The target antigen is unknown. Additional DNA sequences in this sample encode the identical CDR3. Produced via immunoSEQ multiplex PCR; TCRdb's table is partial and in-frame only. Among some 2.3 million clones listed, 85% to 95% were seen once. The chain joins TRBV19 to TRBJ2-7; D ambiguous. The material sequenced was naive CD4+ T cells from PBMCs. Subset specified: CD45RA+ positively selected. This clonotype was sampled from a man aged 18 to 35 in good health. Some clones in this sample may be carry-over from other donors' samples. The CDR3 region is CASGIRNEQYF. CDR3 DNA sequence: TGTGCCAGTGGGATCCGGAACGAGCAGTACTTC.